The clone carrying this T cell receptor (beta chain) was picked up one time. Its antigen is still unknown. The protocol was immunoSEQ multiplex PCR, while the TCRdb copy is restricted to in-frame clones and leaves out a portion. The table has more than 100,000 clones, under 85% seen once. The entry originates in a study of T cell responses to AZD1222 COVID-19 vaccine. Study-level points and caveats: Vaccine-associated CD4 TCRs ranged over spike, dominating at 160-218 and 743-854. Nearly half of spike-specific TCRs reportedly target variant regions that are unmutated in the B.1.351 and B.1.1.7 variants. Donors skewed white British and female; clonal diversity was possibly underestimated.

The sequence was obtained from an adult in good health. The material was peripheral blood, obtained on day 0 of AZD1222 vaccination.

CDR3 bases: TGTGCCAGCAGTGAGCCGGGACTGAGCTCCTACGAGCAGTACTTC. Protein product: CASSEPGLSSYEQYF. The V and J genes are TRBV6-2 or TRBV6-3 and TRBJ2-7, with D tentatively TRBD2 (6 bases). The germline V gene encodes CDR1 MNHEY and CDR2 SVGEGT. Between the trimmed V and J ends, which lost 5 bases and 0 bases, there was a span of 14 bases. The CDR3 consists of 15 residues.